Below, 2 T cell receptor beta chains from the same sample are listed, as sequenced in a study of cytomegalovirus exposure and HLA in healthy donors. PCR was performed using 60 Vbeta and 13 Jbeta primers. Some clones are missing from TCRdb's copy, which holds only in-frame ones; the method was immunoSEQ multiplex PCR. Of under 200,000 clones listed, around 86% are singletons. Input material: PBMCs. The source is a woman between 18 and 29 years old in good health and CMV-seronegative.

The chain uses TRBV27 and TRBJ2-3; 8 bases agree with TRBD2. Unmatched junction bases numbered 2, after V lost 3 bases and J lost 0 bases. Germline V gene lookup returns CDR1 MNHEY and CDR2 SMNVEV (reference sequence). CDR3 length: 15 residues. Here the CDR3 reads CASSFSGVSTDTQYF. CDR3 nucleotides: TGTGCCAGCAGTTTTAGCGGGGTTAGCACAGATACGCAGTATTTT.

This rearrangement joins TRBV29-1 to TRBJ2-5; 8 nucleotides line up with TRBD2. Judging by the DNA end, TRBJ2-7 fits better; the J call may be wrong. CDR3 length equals 16 residues. Germline V gene sequence: CDR1 SQVTM, CDR2 ANQGSEA. The CDR3 sequence is CSVSETSAIDRYEQYF. In DNA, the CDR3 is TGCAGCGTTAGCGAGACTAGCGCCATCGACCGGTACGAGCAGTACTTC.